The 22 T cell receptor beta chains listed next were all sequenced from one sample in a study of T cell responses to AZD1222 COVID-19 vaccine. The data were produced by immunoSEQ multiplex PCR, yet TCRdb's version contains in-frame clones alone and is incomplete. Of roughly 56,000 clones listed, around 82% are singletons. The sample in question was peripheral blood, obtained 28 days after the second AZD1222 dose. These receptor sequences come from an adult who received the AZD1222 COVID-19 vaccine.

The DNA for the CDR3 is TGTGCCAGCAGCTGGTCGGGGACAGGTCTCGGGTTACCCCTCCACTTT. This encodes CASSWSGTGLGLPLHF. The rearrangement joins TRBV27 to TRBJ1-6; TRBD1 matches at 8 bases. From germline, CDR1 is MNHEY and CDR2 SMNVEV (reference sequence). Unmatched junction bases numbered 16, after V lost 6 bases and J lost 12 bases. The CDR3 totals 16 residues.

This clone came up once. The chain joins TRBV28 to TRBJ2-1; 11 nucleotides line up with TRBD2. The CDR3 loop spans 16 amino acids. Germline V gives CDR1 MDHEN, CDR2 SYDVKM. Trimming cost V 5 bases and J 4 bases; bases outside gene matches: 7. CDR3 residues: CASSRNGLAGYNEQFF. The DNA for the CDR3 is TGTGCCAGCAGTAGGAACGGACTAGCGGGTTACAATGAGCAGTTCTTC.

The CDR3 nucleotides read TGTGCCAGCTCTCGAGCAGGGGACACTGAAGCTTTCTTT. This encodes CASSRAGDTEAFF. The rearrangement joins TRBV18 to TRBJ1-1; tentatively, D is TRBD1 (6 bases). V was cut by 6 bases and J by 3 bases, with 11 bases left in between. The CDR3 loop spans 13 amino acids. Germline-derived CDR1 and CDR2 are KGHSH and LQKENI.

The CDR3 region is CASSRAGTNNQPQHF. The CDR3 DNA is TGTGCCAGCAGCCGGGCCGGGACAAATAATCAGCCCCAGCATTTT. The chain uses TRBV28 and TRBJ1-5; D possibly corresponds to TRBD1 (6 bases). Trimming cost V 6 bases and J 4 bases, with 16 bases left between them. Germline V gene sequence: CDR1 MDHEN, CDR2 SYDVKM. This CDR3 spans 15 amino acids.

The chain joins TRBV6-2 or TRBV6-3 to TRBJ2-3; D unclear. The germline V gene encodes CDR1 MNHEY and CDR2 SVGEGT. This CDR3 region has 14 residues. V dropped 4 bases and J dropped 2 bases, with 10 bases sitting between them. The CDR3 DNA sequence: TGTGCCAGCAGTTCACGGCTTTACACAGATACGCAGTATTTT. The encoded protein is CASSSRLYTDTQYF.

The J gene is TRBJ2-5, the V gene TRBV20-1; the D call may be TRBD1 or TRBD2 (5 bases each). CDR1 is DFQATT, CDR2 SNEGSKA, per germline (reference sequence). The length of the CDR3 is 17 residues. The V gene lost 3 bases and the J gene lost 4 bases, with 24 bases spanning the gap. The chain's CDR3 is CSASGRGFWGRGETQYF. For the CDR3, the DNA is TGCAGTGCTAGTGGCCGCGGTTTTTGGGGGAGAGGAGAGACCCAGTACTTC.

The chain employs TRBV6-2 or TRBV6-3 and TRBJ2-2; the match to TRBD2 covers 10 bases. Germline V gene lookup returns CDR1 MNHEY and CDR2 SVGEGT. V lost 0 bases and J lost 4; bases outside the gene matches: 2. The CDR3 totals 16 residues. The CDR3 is CASSYSPSGSTGELFF. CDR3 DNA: TGTGCCAGCAGTTACTCCCCTAGCGGGAGCACCGGGGAGCTGTTTTTT.

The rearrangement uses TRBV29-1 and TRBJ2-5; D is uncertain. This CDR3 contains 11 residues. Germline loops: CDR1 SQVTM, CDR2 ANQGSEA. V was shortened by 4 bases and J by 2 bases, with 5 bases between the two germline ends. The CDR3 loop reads CSVAPQETQYF. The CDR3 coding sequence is TGCAGCGTTGCGCCGCAAGAGACCCAGTACTTC.

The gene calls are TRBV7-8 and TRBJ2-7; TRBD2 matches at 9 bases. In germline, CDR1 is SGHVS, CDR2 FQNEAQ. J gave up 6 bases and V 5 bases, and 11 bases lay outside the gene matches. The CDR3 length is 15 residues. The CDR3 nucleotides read TGTGCCAGCAGCACCCCGGGACTAGCCGGGACCGAGCAGTACTTC. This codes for CASSTPGLAGTEQYF.

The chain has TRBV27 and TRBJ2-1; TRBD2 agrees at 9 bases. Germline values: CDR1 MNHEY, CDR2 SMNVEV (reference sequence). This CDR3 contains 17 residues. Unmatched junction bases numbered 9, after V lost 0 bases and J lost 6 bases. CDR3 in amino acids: CASSLSGVAGVLNEQFF. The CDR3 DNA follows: TGTGCCAGCAGTTTATCGGGGGTAGCGGGAGTCCTCAATGAGCAGTTCTTC.

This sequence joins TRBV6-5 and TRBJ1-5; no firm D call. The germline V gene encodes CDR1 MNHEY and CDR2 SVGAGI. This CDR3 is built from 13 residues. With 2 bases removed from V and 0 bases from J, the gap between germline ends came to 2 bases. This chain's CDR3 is CASSYDSNQPQHF. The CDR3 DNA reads TGTGCCAGCAGTTACGATAGCAATCAGCCCCAGCATTTT.

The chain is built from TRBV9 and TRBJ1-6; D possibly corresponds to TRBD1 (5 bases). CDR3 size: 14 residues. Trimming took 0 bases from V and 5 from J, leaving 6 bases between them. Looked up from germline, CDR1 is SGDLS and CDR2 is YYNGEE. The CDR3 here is CASSVARDNSPLHF. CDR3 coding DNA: TGTGCCAGCAGCGTAGCCAGGGATAATTCACCCCTCCACTTT.

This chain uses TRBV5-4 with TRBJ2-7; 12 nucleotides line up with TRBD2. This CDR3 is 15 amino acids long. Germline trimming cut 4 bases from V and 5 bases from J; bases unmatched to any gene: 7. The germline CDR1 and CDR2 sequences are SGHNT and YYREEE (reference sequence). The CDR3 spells CASSLPTSGRHEQYF. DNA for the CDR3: TGTGCCAGCAGCCTCCCGACTAGCGGGAGACACGAGCAGTACTTC.

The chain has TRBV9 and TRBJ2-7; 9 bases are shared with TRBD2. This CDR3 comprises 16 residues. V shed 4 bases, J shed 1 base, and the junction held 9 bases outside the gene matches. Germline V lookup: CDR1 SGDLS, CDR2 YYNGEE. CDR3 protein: CASSPSGKLGSYEQYF. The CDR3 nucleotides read TGTGCCAGCAGCCCTAGCGGGAAGCTAGGGTCCTACGAGCAGTACTTC.

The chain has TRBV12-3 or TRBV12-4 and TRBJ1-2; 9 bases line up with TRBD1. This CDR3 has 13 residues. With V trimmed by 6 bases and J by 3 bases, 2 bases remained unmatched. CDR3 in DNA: TGTGCCAGCAGGGACAGGGGCGACTATGGCTACACCTTC. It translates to CASRDRGDYGYTF.

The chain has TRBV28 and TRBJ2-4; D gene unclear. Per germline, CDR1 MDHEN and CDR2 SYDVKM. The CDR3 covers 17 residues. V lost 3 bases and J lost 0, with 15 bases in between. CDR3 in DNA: TGTGCCAGCAGTTTTTCCACGTTCTGGCTAGCCAAAAACATTCAGTACTTC. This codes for CASSFSTFWLAKNIQYF.

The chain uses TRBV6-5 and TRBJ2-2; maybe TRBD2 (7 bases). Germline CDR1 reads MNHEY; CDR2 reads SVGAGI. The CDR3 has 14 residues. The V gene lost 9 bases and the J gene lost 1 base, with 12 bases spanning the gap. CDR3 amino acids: CARGGLMNTGELFF. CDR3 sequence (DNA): TGTGCCAGGGGGGGGCTGATGAACACCGGGGAGCTGTTTTTT.

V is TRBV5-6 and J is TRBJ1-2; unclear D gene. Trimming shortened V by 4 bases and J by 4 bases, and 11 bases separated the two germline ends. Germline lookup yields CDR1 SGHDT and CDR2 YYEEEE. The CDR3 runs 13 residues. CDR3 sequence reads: CASSREAGYGYTF. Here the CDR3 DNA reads TGTGCCAGCAGCCGGGAGGCGGGCTATGGCTACACCTTC.

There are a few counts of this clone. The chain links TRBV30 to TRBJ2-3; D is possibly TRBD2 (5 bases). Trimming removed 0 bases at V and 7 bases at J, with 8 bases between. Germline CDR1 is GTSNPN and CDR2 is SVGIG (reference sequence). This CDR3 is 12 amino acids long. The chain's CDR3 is CAWSVSGNTQYF. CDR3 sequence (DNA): TGTGCCTGGAGTGTTTCGGGAAATACGCAGTATTTT.

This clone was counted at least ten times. DNA of the CDR3: TGTGCCAGCAGCTTTAATCAGGCTCGGGATGGCTACACCTTC. Translation gives CASSFNQARDGYTF. The chain joins TRBV7-2 to TRBJ1-2; unclear D gene. Trimming took off 3 bases at V and 6 bases at J, with 14 bases between the two ends. CDR1 and CDR2 from the germline V gene are SGHTA and FQGNSA. The CDR3 consists of 14 residues.

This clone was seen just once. This CDR3 reads CAISNPGQRETQYF. As DNA, the CDR3 is TGTGCCATCAGTAACCCAGGGCAAAGGGAGACCCAGTACTTC. The chain links TRBV10-3 to TRBJ2-5, with a tentative D call TRBD1 (5 bases). CDR3 length: 14 residues. From germline, CDR1 is ENHRY and CDR2 SYGVKD. Trimming pared 5 bases from V and 5 bases from J, leaving 15 bases between.

CDR3 DNA sequence: TGTGCCAGCAGTGAAGCGGGGCCCATCCAAGAGACCCAGTACTTC. It codes for CASSEAGPIQETQYF. The rearrangement uses TRBV2 and TRBJ2-5; TRBD1 might be the D (5 bases). This CDR3 is 15 amino acids long. Germline V gene data show CDR1 as SNHLY and CDR2 as FYNNEI. V lost 0 bases to trimming and J lost 1 base, with 9 bases between them.